These 19 T cell receptor beta chains were all obtained from the same sample, sequenced in a study of blood T cells in healthy people across ages. For the second PCR, which ran for about 7 to 11 cycles, a sample-barcoded 5' primer and a J-beta primer mix were used. TCRdb passed the 5' RACE reads through MiXCR, listing each CDR3 protein once. The sample lists some 1.5 million distinct CDR3 sequences, about 42% seen once, with about 4% in the top ten. The sample comprised blood. The receptors derive from a woman under 30 in good health.

The chain has TRBV20-1 and TRBJ2-5; D remains unclear. Judging by the DNA end, TRBJ2-7 fits better; the J call may be wrong. The CDR3 covers 11 residues. Germline CDR1 reads DFQATT; CDR2 reads SNEGSKA (reference sequence). The CDR3 region has the DNA TGCAGTGCTAGTTATGGCTACGAGCAGTACTTC. Protein product: CSASYGYEQYF.

This clonotype occurred a few times. The rearrangement joins TRBV6-6 to TRBJ2-1; D perhaps matches TRBD2 (7 bases). Looked up from germline, CDR1 is MNHNY and CDR2 is SVGAGI (reference sequence). The CDR3 loop spans 17 amino acids. Trimming stripped 6 bases from V and 2 bases from J, with 20 bases between. The CDR3 sequence: CASSYTRGGGTYNEQFF. The CDR3 DNA reads as TGTGCCAGCAGCTATACTCGTGGGGGGGGCACCTACAATGAGCAGTTCTTC.

This clonotype was found a few times. This chain links TRBV27 with TRBJ2-1; 12 positions agree with TRBD2. After removal of 2 bases from V and 5 bases from J, the junction contained 7 bases not matched to a gene. The CDR3 length is 17 residues. Germline CDR1 reads MNHEY; CDR2 reads SMNVEV (reference sequence). CDR3: CASSLILAGGIDNEQFF. The CDR3 DNA sequence: TGTGCCAGCAGTTTAATTCTAGCGGGGGGGATTGACAATGAGCAGTTCTTC.

The V gene is TRBV11-2, the J gene TRBJ1-4, with 8 bases identical to TRBD1. V dropped 0 bases and J dropped 4; count of bases not matched to a gene: 13. The length of the CDR3 is 19 residues. Per the germline V gene, CDR1 is SGHAT and CDR2 is FQNNGV. The CDR3 region has the DNA TGTGCCAGCAGCTTAGATCGGGTACCGAGGACAGGGCTTAATGAAAAACTGTTTTTT. Amino acids: CASSLDRVPRTGLNEKLFF.

In this sample, this clonotype turned up once. The chain has TRBV6-1 and TRBJ1-6; D remains ambiguous. There are 17 residues in the CDR3. Germline assignment: CDR1 MNHNS and CDR2 SASEGT. V lost 1 base to trimming and J lost 2 bases, with 12 bases between them. CDR3 bases: TGTGCCAGCAGTGAAGATCTGGGTCTCGCCTATAATTCACCCCTCCACTTT. Protein product: CASSEDLGLAYNSPLHF.

This clonotype was observed a few times. V usage is TRBV4-1 and J usage is TRBJ2-7; D call uncertain. This CDR3 has 15 amino acids. Trimming pared 3 bases from V and 1 base from J, leaving 13 bases between. Germline loops: CDR1 MGHRA, CDR2 YSYEKL. The CDR3 sequence is CASSQLPVFSYEQYF. CDR3 in DNA: TGCGCCAGCAGCCAGTTGCCAGTGTTTTCCTACGAGCAGTACTTC.

The gene calls are TRBV28 and TRBJ1-2, with 8 bases matching TRBD1. This CDR3 comprises 13 residues. V trimming: 6 bases; J trimming: 7 bases; junction bases outside the gene matches: 7. Germline values: CDR1 MDHEN, CDR2 SYDVKM. CDR3 coding DNA: TGTGCCAGCAGGTCGGACAGGGTGTCTGGCTACACCTTC. Its translation is CASRSDRVSGYTF.

The chain is built from TRBV20-1 and TRBJ2-4; 7 positions match TRBD2. The DNA end favors TRBJ2-7, so the J call may be wrong. The CDR3 has 14 residues. From germline, CDR1 is DFQATT and CDR2 SNEGSKA (reference sequence). In DNA, the CDR3 is TGCAGTGCTAGTGGGTCAGCGGGGACCTACGAGCAGTACTTC. Translating it yields CSASGSAGTYEQYF.

This clonotype was recorded a few times. The V gene is TRBV27, the J gene TRBJ2-3, with D hard to call. Trimming removed 5 bases from V and 4 bases from J, with 10 bases in between. This CDR3 has 13 residues. Germline assignment: CDR1 MNHEY and CDR2 SMNVEV (reference sequence). In DNA, the CDR3 is TGTGCCAGCAGTCCTTATTACGCAGATACGCAGTATTTT. The encoded protein is CASSPYYADTQYF.

This clonotype was found many times. The J gene is TRBJ2-3, the V gene TRBV12-3 or TRBV12-4; D may be TRBD2 (5 bases). CDR3 length equals 12 residues. V lost 6 bases and J lost 7, with 11 bases in between. In DNA form, the CDR3 reads TGTGCCAGCAGCTACGGACTGAATACGCAGTATTTT. It specifies CASSYGLNTQYF.

The chain employs TRBV20-1 and TRBJ2-1, with 9 bases fitting TRBD2. The junction had 14 bases not matched to a gene; V was cut back by 3 bases and J by 8 bases. Looked up from germline, CDR1 is DFQATT and CDR2 is SNEGSKA (reference sequence). The CDR3 runs 16 residues. CDR3 residues: CSASHGLAGGRDEQFF. CDR3 bases: TGCAGTGCTAGTCACGGTCTGGCGGGAGGGCGGGATGAGCAGTTCTTC.

This clonotype was recorded a few times. J is TRBJ2-7 and V is TRBV20-1; the D gene is possibly TRBD2 (5 bases). In germline, CDR1 is DFQATT, CDR2 SNEGSKA (reference sequence). This CDR3 contains 15 residues. Trimming removed 0 bases from V and 0 bases from J, with 12 bases in between. The CDR3 loop is CSARDISGSSYEQYF. The CDR3 DNA sequence: TGCAGTGCTAGAGATATAAGCGGCAGCTCCTACGAGCAGTACTTC.

The chain has TRBV5-1 and TRBJ1-2; 11 bases align to TRBD1. V shed 1 base and J 4 bases; nucleotides not matched to a gene: 6. The CDR3 contains 16 residues. CDR1 SGHRS and CDR2 YFSETQ come from the germline V gene. Here the CDR3 DNA reads TGCGCCAGCAGCTTGACCGGACAGGGGGCCATCTATGGCTACACCTTC. Translation: CASSLTGQGAIYGYTF.

This clonotype has at least ten counts. The CDR3 nucleotides read TGCAGCGTGATCTCGGGGACCCAAGAGACCCAGTACTTC. Encoded protein: CSVISGTQETQYF. V is TRBV29-1 and J is TRBJ2-5; TRBD1 or TRBD2 may be the D gene (5 bases each). Looked up from germline, CDR1 is SQVTM and CDR2 is ANQGSEA. V lost 6 bases and J lost 1, with 12 bases in between. This CDR3 has 13 amino acids.

This clonotype was counted a few times. The rearrangement uses TRBV25-1 and TRBJ2-5; TRBD1 is a possible D gene (5 bases). V dropped 3 bases and J dropped 2 bases, with 7 bases sitting between them. CDR1 and CDR2 from the germline V gene are MGHDK and SYGVNS. This CDR3 is 13 amino acids long. The CDR3 here is CASSDRVQETQYF. CDR3 sequence (DNA): TGTGCCAGCAGTGACAGGGTGCAAGAGACCCAGTACTTC.

V is TRBV12-3 or TRBV12-4 and J is TRBJ1-5, with D possibly matching TRBD1 (5 bases). The ends were cut back, 1 base at V and 0 bases at J, with 10 bases in the middle. This CDR3 is 16 amino acids long. The CDR3 region has the DNA TGTGCCAGCAGTTTAGGTGACAGCCATAGCAATCAGCCCCAGCATTTT. Translation: CASSLGDSHSNQPQHF.

This clonotype was recorded at least ten times. The genes are TRBV6-2 or TRBV6-3 and TRBJ1-5, with TRBD1 as a possible D gene (5 bases). The CDR3 runs to 13 residues. Per the germline V gene, CDR1 is MNHEY and CDR2 is SVGEGT. Trimming took 8 bases from V and 4 from J, leaving 12 bases between them. The CDR3 nucleotides read TGTGCCAGCTCCGGGGCGGATAATCAGCCCCAGCATTTT. Its protein is CASSGADNQPQHF.

The chain uses TRBV28 and TRBJ2-4; TRBD1 might be the D (6 bases). Trimming cost V 3 bases and J 1 base, with 13 bases left between them. The CDR3 has 16 residues. Germline CDR1 is MDHEN and CDR2 is SYDVKM. The CDR3: CASSLKVQGAKNIQYF. Written as DNA, the CDR3 is TGTGCCAGCAGTTTGAAGGTCCAGGGGGCCAAAAACATTCAGTACTTC. Full variable domain (rest looked up from reference TRBV28 and TRBJ2-4): DVKVTQSSRYLVKRTGEKVFLECVQDMDHENMFWYRQDPGLGLRLIYFSYDVKMKEKGDIPEGYSVSREKKERFSLILESASTNQTSMYLCASSLKVQGAKNIQYFGAGTRLSVL.

Concerning this clonotype itself: This may arise from a read error, as a much more abundant clone is one base away. The gene calls are TRBV20-1 and TRBJ1-2, with 9 nucleotides matching TRBD1. The germline V gene has CDR1 DFQATT and CDR2 SNEGSKA (reference sequence). This CDR3 comprises 13 residues. CDR3 DNA sequence: TGCGGTGCCTGGGACAGGGATGACTTTAGCTACACCTTC. Residues: CGAWDRDDFSYTF.